This T cell receptor beta chain came from a study of blood T cell repertoires in COVID-19. About the research overall: In each case, the material was cDNA or gDNA derived from T cells, B-cell-depleted T cells, or PBMCs.

The CDR3 spans 14 residues. Deletions cut 4 bases from V and 4 bases from J, with 17 bases between. Germline V lookup: CDR1 SQVTM, CDR2 ANQGSEA. This clone occurred many times. How the authors handled the data: Quantification of nucleated cells was approximated via reference gene primer amplification. Generated by immunoSEQ multiplex PCR, the TCRdb table keeps only in-frame clones and is missing some. V and J calls and clone size follow that table, whereas D and trimming were derived from the DNA. Among over 200,000 clones listed, roughly 87% were seen once. This chain uses TRBV29-1 with TRBJ2-7; D perhaps matches TRBD1 (6 bases). The sequenced sample was peripheral blood. This receptor was taken from a human donor in a cohort sampled during active COVID-19. The CDR3 reads CSVGQAAGSYEQYF. The CDR3 region has the DNA TGCAGCGTTGGACAGGCCGCTGGGTCGTACGAGCAGTACTTC.